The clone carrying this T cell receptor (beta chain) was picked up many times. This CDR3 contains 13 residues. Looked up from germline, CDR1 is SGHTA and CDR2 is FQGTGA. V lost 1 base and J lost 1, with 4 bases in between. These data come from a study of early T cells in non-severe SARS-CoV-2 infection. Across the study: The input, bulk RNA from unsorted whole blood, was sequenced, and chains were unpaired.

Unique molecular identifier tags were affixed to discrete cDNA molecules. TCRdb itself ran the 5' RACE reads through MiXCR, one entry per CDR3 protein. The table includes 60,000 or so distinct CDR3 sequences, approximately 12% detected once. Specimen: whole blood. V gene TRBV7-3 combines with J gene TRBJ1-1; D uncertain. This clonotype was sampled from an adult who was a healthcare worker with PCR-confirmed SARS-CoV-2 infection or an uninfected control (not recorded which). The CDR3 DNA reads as TGTGCCAGCAGCTTAATAAGGAACACTGAAGCTTTCTTT. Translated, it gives CASSLIRNTEAFF.